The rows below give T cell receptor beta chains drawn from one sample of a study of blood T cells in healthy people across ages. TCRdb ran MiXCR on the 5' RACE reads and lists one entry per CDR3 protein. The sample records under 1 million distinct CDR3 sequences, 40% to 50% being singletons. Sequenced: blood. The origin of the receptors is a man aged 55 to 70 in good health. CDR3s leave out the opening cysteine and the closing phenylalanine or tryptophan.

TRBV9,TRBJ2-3,ASSVDGEGDTQY
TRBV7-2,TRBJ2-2,ASSFQTNTGELF
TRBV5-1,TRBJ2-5,ASSLARTTKETQY
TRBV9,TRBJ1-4,ASSAGGVGKLF
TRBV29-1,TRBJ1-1,SVRMNTEAF
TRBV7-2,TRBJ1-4,ASSLPTNEKLF
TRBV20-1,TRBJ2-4,STHRLAKNIQY
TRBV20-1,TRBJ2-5,SVLSETQY
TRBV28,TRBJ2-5,ASSPRQGLRETQY
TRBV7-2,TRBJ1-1,ASSFRQTLNTEAF
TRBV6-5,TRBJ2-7,ASSFGPDLYEQY
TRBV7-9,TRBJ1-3,AGRQGLTGNTIY
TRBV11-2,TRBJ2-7,ASSPRTGLSVYNEQY
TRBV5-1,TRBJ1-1,ASSLDRGAHTEAF
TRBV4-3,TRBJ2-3,ASSQDPHGGRGTDTQY
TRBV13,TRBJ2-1,ASSSGLLKNSEQF
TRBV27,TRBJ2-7,ASSFSGPAYEQY
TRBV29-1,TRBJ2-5,SVDWYSQETQY
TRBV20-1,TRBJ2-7,SARDRGRTGAHEQY
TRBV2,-,ASNPRQGSLGEQY
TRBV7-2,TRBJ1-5,ASSLAVGVGNQPQH
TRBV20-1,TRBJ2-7,SAFGQTNIYEQY
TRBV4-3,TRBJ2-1,ASSQDRHQGGLHNEQF
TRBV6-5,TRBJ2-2,ASSYATGTGELF
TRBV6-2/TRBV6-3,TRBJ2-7,ASRSWTSVSYEQY
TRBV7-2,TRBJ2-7,ASSLESTYYEQY
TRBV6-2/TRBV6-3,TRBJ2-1,ASSFTSEANEQF
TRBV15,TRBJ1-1,ATSRDRANTEAF
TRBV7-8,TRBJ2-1,ASSLEFAGGQGEQF
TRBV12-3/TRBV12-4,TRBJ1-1,ASSLGRSTEAF
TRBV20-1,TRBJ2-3,SAQGLAGGLSNTDTQY
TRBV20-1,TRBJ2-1,SAKPGGGSADNEQF
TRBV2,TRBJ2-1,ASSDRTEQF
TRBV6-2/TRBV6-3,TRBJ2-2,ASTPGPLNTGELF
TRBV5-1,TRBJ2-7,ASRAAGVGEQY
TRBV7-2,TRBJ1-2,ASSYRDRKNYGYT
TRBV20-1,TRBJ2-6,SAKTLSGANVLT
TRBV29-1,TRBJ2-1,SVTSTGNEQF
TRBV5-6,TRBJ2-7,ASSLGPQGQGEQY
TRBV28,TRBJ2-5,ASSSPGQAHNEQY